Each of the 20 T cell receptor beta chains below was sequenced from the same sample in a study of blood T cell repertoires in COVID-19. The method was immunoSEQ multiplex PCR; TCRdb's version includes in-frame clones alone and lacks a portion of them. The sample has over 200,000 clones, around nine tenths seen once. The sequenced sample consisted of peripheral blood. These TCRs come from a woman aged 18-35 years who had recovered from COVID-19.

The CDR3 protein is CASSPTLAGGVAEQFF. The CDR3 region has the DNA TGTGCCAGCAGCCCGACACTAGCGGGAGGGGTTGCGGAGCAGTTCTTC. This sequence joins TRBV7-3 and TRBJ2-1; 13 bases are shared with TRBD2. CDR3 length: 16 amino acids. The V segment lost 5 bases and the J segment 10 bases; nucleotides outside the gene matches: 11. Germline values: CDR1 SGHTA, CDR2 FQGTGA.

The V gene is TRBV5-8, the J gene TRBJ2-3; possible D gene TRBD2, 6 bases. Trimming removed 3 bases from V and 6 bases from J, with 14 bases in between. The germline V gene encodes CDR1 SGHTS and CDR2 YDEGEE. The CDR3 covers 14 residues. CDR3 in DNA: TGTGCCAGCAGCTGGACTAACTCTAGGGATACGCAGTATTTT. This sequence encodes CASSWTNSRDTQYF. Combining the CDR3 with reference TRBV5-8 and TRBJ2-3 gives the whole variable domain EAGVTQSPTHLIKTRGQQATLRCSPISGHTSVYWYQQALGLGLQFLLWYDEGEERNRGNFPPRFSGRQFPNYSSELNVNALELEDSALYLCASSWTNSRDTQYFGPGTRLTVL.

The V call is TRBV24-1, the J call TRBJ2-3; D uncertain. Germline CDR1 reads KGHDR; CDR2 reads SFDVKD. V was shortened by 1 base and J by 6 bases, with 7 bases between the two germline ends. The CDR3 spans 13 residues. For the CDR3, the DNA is TGTGCCACCAGTGATTTAGTCGGTGATACGCAGTATTTT. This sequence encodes CATSDLVGDTQYF.

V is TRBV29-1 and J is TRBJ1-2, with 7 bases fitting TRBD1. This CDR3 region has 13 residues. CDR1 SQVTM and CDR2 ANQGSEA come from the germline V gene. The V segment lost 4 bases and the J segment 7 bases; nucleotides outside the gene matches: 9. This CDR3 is CSVGDSALAGYTF. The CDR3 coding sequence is TGCAGCGTTGGGGACAGTGCACTGGCTGGCTACACCTTC. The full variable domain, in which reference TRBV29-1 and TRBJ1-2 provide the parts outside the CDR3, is SAVISQKPSRDICQRGTSLTIQCQVDSQVTMMFWYRQQPGQSLTLIATANQGSEATYESGFVIDKFPISRPNLTFSTLTVSNMSPEDSSIYLCSVGDSALAGYTFGSGTRLTVV.

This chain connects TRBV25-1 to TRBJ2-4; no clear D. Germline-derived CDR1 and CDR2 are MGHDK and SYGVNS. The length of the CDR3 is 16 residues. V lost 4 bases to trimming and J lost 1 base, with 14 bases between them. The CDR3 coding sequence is TGTGCCAGCAGTGGATCTGAGGCTTCTGCCAAAAACATTCAGTACTTC. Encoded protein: CASSGSEASAKNIQYF.

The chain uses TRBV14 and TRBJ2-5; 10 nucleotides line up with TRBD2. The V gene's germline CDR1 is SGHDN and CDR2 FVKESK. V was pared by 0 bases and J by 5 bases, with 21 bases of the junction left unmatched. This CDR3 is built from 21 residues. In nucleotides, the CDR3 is TGTGCCAGCAGCCAAGACTATTTGCTATCTAGCGGGAGAGATATGTTTGAGACCCAGTACTTC. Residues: CASSQDYLLSSGRDMFETQYF.

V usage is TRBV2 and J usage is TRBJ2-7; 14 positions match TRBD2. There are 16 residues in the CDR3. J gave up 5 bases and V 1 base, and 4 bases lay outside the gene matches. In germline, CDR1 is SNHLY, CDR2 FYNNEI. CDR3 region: CASSEGTSGRLHEQYF. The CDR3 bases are TGTGCCAGCAGTGAAGGGACTAGCGGGAGGTTACACGAGCAGTACTTC.

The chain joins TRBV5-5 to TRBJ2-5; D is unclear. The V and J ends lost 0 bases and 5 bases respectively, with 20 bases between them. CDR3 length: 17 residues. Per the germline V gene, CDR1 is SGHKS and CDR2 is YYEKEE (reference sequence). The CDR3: CASSLDFWQPYGETQYF. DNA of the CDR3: TGTGCCAGCAGCTTGGATTTCTGGCAGCCATACGGGGAGACCCAGTACTTC.

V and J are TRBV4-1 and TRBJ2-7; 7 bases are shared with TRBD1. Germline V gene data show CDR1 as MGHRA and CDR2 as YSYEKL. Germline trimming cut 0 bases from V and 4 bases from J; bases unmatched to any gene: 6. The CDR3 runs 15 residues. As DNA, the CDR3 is TGCGCCAGCAGCCAAGAGAGGGGGCGCGGGTACGAGCAGTACTTC. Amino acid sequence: CASSQERGRGYEQYF.

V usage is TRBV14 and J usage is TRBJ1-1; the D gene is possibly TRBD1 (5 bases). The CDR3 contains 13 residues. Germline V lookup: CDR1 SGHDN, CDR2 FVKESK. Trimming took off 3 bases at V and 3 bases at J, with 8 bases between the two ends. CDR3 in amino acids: CASSHAGYTEAFF. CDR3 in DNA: TGTGCCAGCAGCCACGCAGGGTACACTGAAGCTTTCTTT.

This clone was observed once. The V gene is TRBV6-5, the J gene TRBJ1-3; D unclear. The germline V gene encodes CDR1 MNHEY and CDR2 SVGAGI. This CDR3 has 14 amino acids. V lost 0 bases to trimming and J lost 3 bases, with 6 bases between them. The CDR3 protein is CASSYSGSGNTIYF. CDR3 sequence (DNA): TGTGCCAGCAGTTACTCAGGGAGTGGAAACACCATATATTTT.

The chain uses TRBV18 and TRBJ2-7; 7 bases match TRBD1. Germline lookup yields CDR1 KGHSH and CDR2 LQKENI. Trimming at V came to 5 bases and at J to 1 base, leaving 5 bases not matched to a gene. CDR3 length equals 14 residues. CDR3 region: CASSSTQGSYEQYF. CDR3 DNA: TGTGCCAGCTCATCAACACAGGGGTCCTACGAGCAGTACTTC. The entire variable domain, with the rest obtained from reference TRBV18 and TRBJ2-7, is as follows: NAGVMQNPRHLVRRRGQEARLRCSPMKGHSHVYWYRQLPEEGLKFMVYLQKENIIDESGMPKERFSAEFPKEGPSILRIQQVVRGDSAAYFCASSSTQGSYEQYFGPGTRLTVT.

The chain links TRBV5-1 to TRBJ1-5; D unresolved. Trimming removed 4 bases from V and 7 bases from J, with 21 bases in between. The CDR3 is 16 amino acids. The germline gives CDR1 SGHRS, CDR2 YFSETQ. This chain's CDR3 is CASSLNGGPSGQPQHF. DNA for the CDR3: TGCGCCAGCAGCCTAAATGGAGGCCCTTCGGGGCAGCCCCAGCATTTT.

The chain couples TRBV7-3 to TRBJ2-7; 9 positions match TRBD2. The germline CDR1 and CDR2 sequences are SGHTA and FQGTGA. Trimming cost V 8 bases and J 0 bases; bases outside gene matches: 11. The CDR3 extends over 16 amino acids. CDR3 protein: CASEREVGWSSYEQYF. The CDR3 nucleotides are TGTGCCAGCGAGCGGGAGGTCGGCTGGAGCTCCTACGAGCAGTACTTC.

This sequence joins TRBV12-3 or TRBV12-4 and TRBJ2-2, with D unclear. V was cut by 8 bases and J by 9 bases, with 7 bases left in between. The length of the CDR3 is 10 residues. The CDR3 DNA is TGTGCCAGCCTTAAAAGGGAGCTGTTTTTT. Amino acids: CASLKRELFF.

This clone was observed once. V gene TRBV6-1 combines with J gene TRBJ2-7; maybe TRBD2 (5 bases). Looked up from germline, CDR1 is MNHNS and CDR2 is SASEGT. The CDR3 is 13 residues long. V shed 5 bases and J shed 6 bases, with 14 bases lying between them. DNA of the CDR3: TGTGCCAGCAGTCCCAACGACGGGGTCGAGCAGTACTTC. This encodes CASSPNDGVEQYF.

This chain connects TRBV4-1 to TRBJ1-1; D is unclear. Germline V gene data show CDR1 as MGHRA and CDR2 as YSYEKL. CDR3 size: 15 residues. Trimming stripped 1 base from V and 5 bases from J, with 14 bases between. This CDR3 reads CASSQVVPLRTEAFF. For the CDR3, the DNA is TGCGCCAGCAGCCAAGTTGTGCCTCTTCGGACTGAAGCTTTCTTT.

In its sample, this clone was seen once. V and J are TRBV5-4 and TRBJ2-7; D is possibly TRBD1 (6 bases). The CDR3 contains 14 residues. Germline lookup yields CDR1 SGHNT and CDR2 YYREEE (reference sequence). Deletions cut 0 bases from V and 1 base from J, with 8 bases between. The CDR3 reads CASSLEQGSYEQYF. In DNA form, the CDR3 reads TGTGCCAGCAGCTTGGAACAGGGTTCCTACGAGCAGTACTTC.

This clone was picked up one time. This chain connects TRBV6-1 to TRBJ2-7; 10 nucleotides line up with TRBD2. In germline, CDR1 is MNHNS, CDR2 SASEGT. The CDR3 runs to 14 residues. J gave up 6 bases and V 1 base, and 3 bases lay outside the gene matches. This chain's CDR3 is CASSEVAGGGEQYF. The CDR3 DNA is TGTGCCAGCAGTGAAGTAGCGGGAGGTGGCGAGCAGTACTTC.

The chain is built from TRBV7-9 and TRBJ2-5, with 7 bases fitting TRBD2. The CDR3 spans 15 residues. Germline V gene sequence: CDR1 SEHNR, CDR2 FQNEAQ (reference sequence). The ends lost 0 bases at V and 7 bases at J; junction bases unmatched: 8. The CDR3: CASSLALEGRVTQYF. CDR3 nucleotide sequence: TGTGCCAGCAGCTTAGCCTTGGAAGGGAGGGTGACCCAGTACTTC.